The sequence of this TCR beta chain was determined in a study of identical twins. In its sample, this clonotype was seen a few times. The antigen remains undetermined. TCRdb reprocessed the 5' RACE reads with MiXCR, giving one entry per CDR3 protein. The table shows approximately 500,000 distinct CDR3 sequences, with 24% occurring only once. The study, taken as a whole, reports: Reduced insertions were recorded for abundant cord blood beta clonotypes, with no such pattern in memory repertoires.

The V and J ends lost 2 bases and 4 bases, in that order; junction bases with no gene match: 9. Per germline, CDR1 DFQATT and CDR2 SNEGSKA (reference sequence). This CDR3 region has 15 residues. The sample also formed part of further work on T cells expressing NK-cell markers. That source reports: Sorted T-cell subsets CD3+CD56+NKG2C+, CD3+CD56+NKG2C- and CD3+CD56-NKG2C+ were TCR beta-sequenced. There were several donors in whom these clonotypes also led the CD3+CD56-NKG2C+ fraction.

The V call is TRBV20-1, the J call TRBJ2-3, with 7 bases lining up with TRBD2. Sequenced input: CD4+ T cells sorted from blood. This TCR was sampled from a woman under 30 in good health. This chain's CDR3 is CSARSASGHPDTQYF. Written as DNA, the CDR3 is TGCAGTGCTAGATCGGCTAGCGGCCATCCAGATACGCAGTATTTT.